The entry below gives a single TCR beta chain sequence along with its context. These data are taken from a study of CD4 and CD8 cells across lung adenocarcinoma regions. TCRdb redid the calling of the PCR reads with MiXCR, one entry per CDR3 protein. Of roughly 6,500 distinct CDR3 sequences listed, approximately 50% are singletons. This CDR3 has 14 residues. CDR1 is MNHNS and CDR2 is SASEGT in the germline V gene. V lost 7 bases and J lost 13; bases outside the gene matches: 15. The chain has TRBV6-1 and TRBJ2-4; 8 bases agree with TRBD2. This clonotype was sampled from a female donor with lung adenocarcinoma. The CD4 and CD8 labels of this study may be unreliable. Sequenced sample: CD8+ T cells from the center of a lung tumor. The CDR3 is CASMGGLAKNTQYF. The DNA for the CDR3 is TGTGCCAGCATGGGCGGACTAGCCAAAAACACCCAGTACTTC.